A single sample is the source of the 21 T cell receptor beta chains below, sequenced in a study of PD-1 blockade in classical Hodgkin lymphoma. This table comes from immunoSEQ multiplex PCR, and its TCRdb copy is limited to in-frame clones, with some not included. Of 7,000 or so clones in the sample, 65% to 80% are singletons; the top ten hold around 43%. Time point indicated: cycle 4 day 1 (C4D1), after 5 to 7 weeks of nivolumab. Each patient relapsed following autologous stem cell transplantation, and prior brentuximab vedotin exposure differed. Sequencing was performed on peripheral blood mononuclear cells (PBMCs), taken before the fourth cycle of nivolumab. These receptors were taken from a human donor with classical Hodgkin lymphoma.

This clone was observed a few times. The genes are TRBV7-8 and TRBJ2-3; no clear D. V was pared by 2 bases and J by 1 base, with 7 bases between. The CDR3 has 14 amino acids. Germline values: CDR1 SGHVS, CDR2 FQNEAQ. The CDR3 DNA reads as TGTGCCAGCAGCTTAAGTGGACGCACAGATACGCAGTATTTT. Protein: CASSLSGRTDTQYF.

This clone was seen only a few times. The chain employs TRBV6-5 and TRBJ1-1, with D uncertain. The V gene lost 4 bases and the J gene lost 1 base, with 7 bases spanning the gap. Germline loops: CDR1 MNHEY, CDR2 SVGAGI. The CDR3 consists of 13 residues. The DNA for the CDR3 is TGTGCCAGCAGTTTTATCGAGAACACTGAAGCTTTCTTT. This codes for CASSFIENTEAFF.

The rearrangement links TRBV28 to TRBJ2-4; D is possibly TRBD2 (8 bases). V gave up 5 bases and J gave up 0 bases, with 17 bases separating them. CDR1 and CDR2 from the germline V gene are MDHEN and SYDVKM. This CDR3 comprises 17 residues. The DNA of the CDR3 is TGTGCCAGCAGTCGGGGGGGACAGTATCTAGCCAAAAACATTCAGTACTTC. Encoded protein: CASSRGGQYLAKNIQYF.

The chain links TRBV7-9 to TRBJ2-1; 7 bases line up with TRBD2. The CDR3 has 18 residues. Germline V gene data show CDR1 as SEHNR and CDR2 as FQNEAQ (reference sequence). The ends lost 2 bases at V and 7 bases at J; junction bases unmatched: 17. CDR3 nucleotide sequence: TGTGCCAGCAGCTTAAATTTGAGGGCTACCGGGGGGAAAAATGAGCAGTTCTTC. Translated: CASSLNLRATGGKNEQFF.

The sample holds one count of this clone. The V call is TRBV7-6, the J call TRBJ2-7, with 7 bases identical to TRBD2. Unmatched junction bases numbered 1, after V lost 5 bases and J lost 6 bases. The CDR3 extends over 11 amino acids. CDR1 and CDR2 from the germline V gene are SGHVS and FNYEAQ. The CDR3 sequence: CASSGGGEQYF. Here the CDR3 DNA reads TGTGCCAGCAGCGGGGGGGGCGAGCAGTACTTC.

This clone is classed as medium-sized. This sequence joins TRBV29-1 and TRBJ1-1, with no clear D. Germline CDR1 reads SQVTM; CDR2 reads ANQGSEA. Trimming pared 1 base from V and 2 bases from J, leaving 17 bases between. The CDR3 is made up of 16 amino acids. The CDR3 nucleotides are TGCAGCGTTGAAGGTGGGGAATGGATATCCAACACTGAAGCTTTCTTT. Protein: CSVEGGEWISNTEAFF.

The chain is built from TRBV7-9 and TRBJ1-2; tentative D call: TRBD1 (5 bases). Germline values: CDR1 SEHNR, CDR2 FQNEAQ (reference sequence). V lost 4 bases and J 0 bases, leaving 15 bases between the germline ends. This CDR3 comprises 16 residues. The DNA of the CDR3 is TGTGCCAGCAGCTCCCAACAGGCACCGACTAACTATGGCTACACCTTC. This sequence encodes CASSSQQAPTNYGYTF. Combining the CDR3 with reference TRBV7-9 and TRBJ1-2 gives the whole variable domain DTGVSQNPRHKITKRGQNVTFRCDPISEHNRLYWYRQTLGQGPEFLTYFQNEAQLEKSRLLSDRFSAERPKGSFSTLEIQRTEQGDSAMYLCASSSQQAPTNYGYTFGSGTRLTVV.

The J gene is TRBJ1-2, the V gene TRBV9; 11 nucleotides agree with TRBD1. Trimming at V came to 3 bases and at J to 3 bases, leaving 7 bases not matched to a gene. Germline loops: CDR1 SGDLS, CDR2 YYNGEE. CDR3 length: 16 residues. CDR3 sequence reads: CASSEGQGDRDYGYTF. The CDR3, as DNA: TGTGCCAGCAGCGAGGGACAGGGGGATAGAGACTATGGCTACACCTTC.

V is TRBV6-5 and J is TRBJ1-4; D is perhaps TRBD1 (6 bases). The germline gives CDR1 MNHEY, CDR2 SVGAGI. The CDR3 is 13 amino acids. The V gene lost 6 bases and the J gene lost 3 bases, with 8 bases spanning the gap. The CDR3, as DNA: TGTGCCAGCAGGGACAGACCTAATGAAAAACTGTTTTTT. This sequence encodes CASRDRPNEKLFF.

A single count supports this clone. The CDR3 sequence is CASSPRGMPSETQYF. The CDR3 bases are TGTGCCAGCAGCCCCCGGGGCATGCCTTCAGAGACCCAGTACTTC. This chain joins TRBV7-8 and TRBJ2-5; D is perhaps TRBD1 or TRBD2 (5 bases each). Germline V gene sequence: CDR1 SGHVS, CDR2 FQNEAQ. Trimming pared 5 bases from V and 4 bases from J, leaving 17 bases between. This CDR3 spans 15 amino acids. Drawing the rest from reference TRBV7-8 and TRBJ2-5, the complete variable domain is GAGVSQSPRYKVAKRGQDVALRCDPISGHVSLFWYQQALGQGPEFLTYFQNEAQLDKSGLPSDRFFAERPEGSVSTLKIQRTQQEDSAVYLCASSPRGMPSETQYFGPGTRLLVL.

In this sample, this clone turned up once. The CDR3 DNA reads as TGTGCCAGTAGTATCGGAAGGGGCCTTAATCAGCCCCAGCATTTT. It yields the protein CASSIGRGLNQPQHF. V and J are TRBV19 and TRBJ1-5; tentative D call: TRBD1 (5 bases). Germline CDR1 reads LNHDA; CDR2 reads SQIVND (reference sequence). V was clipped by 3 bases and J by 4 bases, with 13 bases between them. The CDR3 extends over 15 amino acids.

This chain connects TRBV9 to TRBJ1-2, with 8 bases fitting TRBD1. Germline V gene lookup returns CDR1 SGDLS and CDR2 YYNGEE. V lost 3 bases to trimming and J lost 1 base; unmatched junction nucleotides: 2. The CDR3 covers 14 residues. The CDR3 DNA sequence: TGTGCCAGCAGCGCTACAGGGGGTAACTATGGCTACACCTTC. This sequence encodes CASSATGGNYGYTF.

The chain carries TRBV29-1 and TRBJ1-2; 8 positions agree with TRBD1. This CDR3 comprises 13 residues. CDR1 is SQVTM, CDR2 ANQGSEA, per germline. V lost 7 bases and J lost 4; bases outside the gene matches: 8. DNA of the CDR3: TGCAGCGCTGTAAAAACAGGGGGCTATGGCTACACCTTC. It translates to CSAVKTGGYGYTF. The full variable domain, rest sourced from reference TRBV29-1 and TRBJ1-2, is SAVISQKPSRDICQRGTSLTIQCQVDSQVTMMFWYRQQPGQSLTLIATANQGSEATYESGFVIDKFPISRPNLTFSTLTVSNMSPEDSSIYLCSAVKTGGYGYTFGSGTRLTVV.

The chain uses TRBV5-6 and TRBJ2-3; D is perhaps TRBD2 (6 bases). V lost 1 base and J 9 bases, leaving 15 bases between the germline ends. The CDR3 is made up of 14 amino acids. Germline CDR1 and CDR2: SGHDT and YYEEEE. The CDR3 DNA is TGTGCCAGCAGCTTGACCGGGGGTAAGAAGACGCAGTATTTT. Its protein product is CASSLTGGKKTQYF.

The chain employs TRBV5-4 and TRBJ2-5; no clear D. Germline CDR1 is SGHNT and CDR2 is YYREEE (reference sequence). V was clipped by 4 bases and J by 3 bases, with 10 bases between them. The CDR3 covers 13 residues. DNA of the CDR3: TGTGCCAGCAGCCACGGCGCCGAAGAGACCCAGTACTTC. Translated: CASSHGAEETQYF.

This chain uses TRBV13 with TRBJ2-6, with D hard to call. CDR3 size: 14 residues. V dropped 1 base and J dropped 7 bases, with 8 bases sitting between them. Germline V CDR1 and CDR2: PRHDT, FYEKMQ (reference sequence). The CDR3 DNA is TGTGCCAGCAGCTTAGTGGCAGGTGCCAACGTCCTGACTTTC. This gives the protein CASSLVAGANVLTF.

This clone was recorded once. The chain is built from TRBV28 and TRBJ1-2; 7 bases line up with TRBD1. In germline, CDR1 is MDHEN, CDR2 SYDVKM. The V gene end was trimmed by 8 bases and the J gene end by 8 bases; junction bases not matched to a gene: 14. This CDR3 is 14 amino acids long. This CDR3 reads CASSKEGLGGGYTF. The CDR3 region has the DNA TGTGCCAGCTCCAAGGAGGGTTTAGGGGGCGGCTACACCTTC.

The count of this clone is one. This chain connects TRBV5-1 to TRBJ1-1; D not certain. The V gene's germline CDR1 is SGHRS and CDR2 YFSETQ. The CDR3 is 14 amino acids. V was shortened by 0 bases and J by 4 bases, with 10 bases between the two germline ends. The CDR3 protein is CASSLATVFTEAFF. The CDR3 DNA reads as TGCGCCAGCAGCTTGGCCACGGTTTTCACTGAAGCTTTCTTT.

The CDR3 reads CASSSGLAGAVDTQYF. The CDR3 region has the DNA TGTGCCAGCAGCTCCGGACTAGCGGGAGCGGTAGATACGCAGTATTTT. The chain carries TRBV11-3 and TRBJ2-3; 13 bases fit TRBD2. Germline CDR1 SGHNT, CDR2 YENEEA. J lost 5 bases, V lost 4 bases, and 6 bases had no gene match. This CDR3 has 16 amino acids.

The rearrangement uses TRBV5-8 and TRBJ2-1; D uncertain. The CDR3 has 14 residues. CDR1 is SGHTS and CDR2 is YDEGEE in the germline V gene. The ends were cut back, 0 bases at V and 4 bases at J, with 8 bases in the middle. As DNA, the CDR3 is TGTGCCAGCAGCTTGGGGGGAAAGTACAATGAGCAGTTCTTC. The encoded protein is CASSLGGKYNEQFF.

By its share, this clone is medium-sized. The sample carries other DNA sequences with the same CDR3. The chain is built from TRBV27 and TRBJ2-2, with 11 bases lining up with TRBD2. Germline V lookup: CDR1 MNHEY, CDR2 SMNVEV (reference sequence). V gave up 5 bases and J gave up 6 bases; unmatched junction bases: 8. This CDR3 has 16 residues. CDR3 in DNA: TGTGCCAGCAGTGAAACTAGCGGGAGTATAGCCGGGGAGCTGTTTTTT. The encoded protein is CASSETSGSIAGELFF.